This T cell receptor (beta chain) was recorded in a study of blood T cell repertoires in COVID-19. Study information: Sites across the United States, Italy and Spain contributed samples from acute and convalescent COVID-19. T cells, B-cell-depleted T cells, or PBMCs supplied cDNA or gDNA.

V lost 5 bases and J 4 bases, leaving 18 bases between the germline ends. Germline CDR1 and CDR2: LNHDA and SQIVND (reference sequence). The CDR3 spans 16 residues. The data were produced by immunoSEQ multiplex PCR, yet TCRdb's version contains in-frame clones alone and is incomplete. The sample has some 320,000 clones, almost 85% seen once. Sequenced: peripheral blood. The J gene is TRBJ1-5, the V gene TRBV19; no clear D. The receptor comes from a human donor in a cohort sampled during active COVID-19. The CDR3 here is CASSPFLHLQNQPQHF. The CDR3 nucleotides are TGTGCCAGTAGTCCCTTTCTGCACCTTCAGAATCAGCCCCAGCATTTT.